A selection of T cell receptor beta chains follows, all from one sample in a study of cytomegalovirus exposure and HLA in healthy donors. Only in-frame clones appear in the TCRdb table, and some are missing; sequencing was by immunoSEQ multiplex PCR. Seen here are roughly 130,000 clones, roughly 82% observed once, and the top ten hold approximately 1.1%. The material sequenced was PBMCs. These TCRs come from a boy younger than 18 in good health and CMV-seronegative. Both conserved end residues are part of each CDR3. Each record gives: J gene, D gene, V gene, clone size, CDR3 DNA, CDR3 protein. The D gene is left open where the match is weak. Size tells how often a clone was seen (once, few, many) or the class of an expanded clone, and some rows leave it out.

TRBJ2-1 | . | TRBV11-2 | . | TGTGCCAGCAGCCGAGGAGCTGTGGCGTTCTATGAGCAGTTCTTC | CASSRGAVAFYEQFF
TRBJ2-7 | . | TRBV19 | few | TGTGCCAGTAGTATAGATCGGAGCCATGACTACGAGCAGTACTTC | CASSIDRSHDYEQYF
TRBJ2-3 | . | TRBV7-6 | . | TGTGCCAGCAGCTCTAGGTTAGGGGCAGATACGCAGTATTTT | CASSSRLGADTQYF
TRBJ1-1 | TRBD1 | TRBV5-4 | . | TGTGCCAGCAGCGGGGGCGGGACAGGGACAACTGAAGCTTTCTTT | CASSGGGTGTTEAFF
TRBJ2-4 | TRBD1 | TRBV14 | . | TGTGCCAGCAGCCAGACAGGGTACATTCAGTACTTC | CASSQTGYIQYF
TRBJ1-4 | . | TRBV15 | . | TGTGCCACCAGCAGAGATCGGCAGGGCTTAACTAATGAAAAACTGTTTTTT | CATSRDRQGLTNEKLFF
TRBJ2-1 | TRBD2 | TRBV5-6 | few | TGTGCCAGCAGCCTCCCCGGGACTAGCATCAGACTCTTC | CASSLPGTSIRLF
TRBJ1-4 | . | TRBV11-2 | . | TGTGCCAGCAGCTCCCCTCGAGGGATGGGTGAAAAACTGTTTTTT | CASSSPRGMGEKLFF
TRBJ2-7 | TRBD2 | TRBV7-9 | . | TGTGCCAGCAGCTGGGGGGGGGACGGTTCCTACGAGCAGTACTTC | CASSWGGDGSYEQYF
TRBJ2-1 | TRBD2 | TRBV6-6 | few | TGTGCCAGCAGTTACGAACTAGCGGTGTCAAACAATGAGCAGTTCTTC | CASSYELAVSNNEQFF
TRBJ1-3 | TRBD1 | TRBV30 | . | TGTGCCTGGAGTAATAAAAACACAGGGGGCAGAGCGGACACCATATATTTT | CAWSNKNTGGRADTIYF
TRBJ2-1 | TRBD2 | TRBV27 | . | TGTGCCAGCAGTAGGGAGGGAAGGGATGAGCAGTTCTTC | CASSREGRDEQFF
TRBJ2-2 | . | TRBV6-5 | . | TGTGCCAGCACCCCCGGGACTCCCAACACCGGGGAGCTGTTTTTT | CASTPGTPNTGELFF
TRBJ2-7 | TRBD1 | TRBV4-2 | . | TGTGCCAGCAGCCAAGATCGACAGGGATTCCCCTACGAGCAGTACTTC | CASSQDRQGFPYEQYF
TRBJ1-5 | TRBD1 | TRBV6-6 | . | TGTGCCAGCAGATCCGGGACAGGTTCGAATCAGCCCCAGCATTTT | CASRSGTGSNQPQHF
TRBJ2-5 | TRBD1 | TRBV2 | . | TGTGCCAGCAGTGAACCGGGACAGAGGGAGACCCAGTACTTC | CASSEPGQRETQYF
TRBJ1-5 | . | TRBV7-2 | once | TGTGCCAGCAGCTTAGGCTCAGGGAGCAATCAGCCCCAGCATTTT | CASSLGSGSNQPQHF
TRBJ2-7 | TRBD1 | TRBV30 | . | TGTGCCTGGAGCGGGACAGGGTATGGCGAGCAGTACTTC | CAWSGTGYGEQYF